A selection of T cell receptor beta chains follows, all from one sample in a study of OX40 agonist ivuxolimab in advanced cancers. The protocol was immunoSEQ multiplex PCR, while the TCRdb copy is restricted to in-frame clones and leaves out a portion. The data contain around 72,000 clones, roughly 80% of them singletons. The sequencing here drew on CD4+ or CD8+ T cells sorted from blood, taken in a trial of the OX40 agonist ivuxolimab. The receptors were sampled from an adult with an advanced solid tumor such as melanoma, head and neck, liver or kidney cancer. CDR3s include the opening cysteine and the closing phenylalanine or tryptophan. D genes are given only for firm matches. Clone size is given for some rows only: seen once, a few or many times, or a class if the clone is expanded.

V gene	clone size	D gene	J gene	CDR3 protein	CDR3 DNA
TRBV6-6	once	NA	TRBJ1-5	CASTWGAGQPQHF	TGTGCCAGCACTTGGGGGGCAGGCCAGCCCCAGCATTTT
TRBV19	NA	NA	TRBJ1-2	CASSLQGNYGYTF	TGTGCCAGTAGTTTACAGGGCAACTATGGCTACACCTTC
TRBV21-1	NA	NA	TRBJ2-1	CASSKYFTRYNEQFF	TGTGCCAGCAGCAAATACTTCACGAGGTACAATGAGCAGTTCTTC
TRBV19	NA	NA	TRBJ2-3	CASSAPWSDTQYF	TGTGCCAGTAGTGCACCTTGGTCAGATACGCAGTATTTT
TRBV7-9	NA	TRBD1	TRBJ1-5	CASSPTGGANQPQHF	TGTGCCAGCAGCCCTACAGGGGGTGCCAATCAGCCCCAGCATTTT
TRBV5-1	NA	NA	TRBJ2-3	CASSLFGDNWDTQYF	TGCGCCAGCAGCTTGTTCGGGGACAATTGGGATACGCAGTATTTT
TRBV30	NA	NA	TRBJ1-2	CAWRGPVRANYGYTF	TGTGCCTGGAGGGGGCCCGTCCGGGCTAACTATGGCTACACCTTC
TRBV29-1	NA	NA	TRBJ2-5	CSVHSKETQYF	TGCAGCGTTCACAGTAAAGAGACCCAGTACTTC
TRBV19	NA	NA	TRBJ2-3	CASSLLASFSTDTQYF	TGTGCCAGTAGCCTCCTAGCGTCCTTTAGCACAGATACGCAGTATTTT
TRBV19	NA	TRBD1	TRBJ1-3	CASSIRTGLSYGNTIYF	TGTGCCAGTAGTATCCGGACAGGTCTGAGTTATGGAAACACCATATATTTT
TRBV18	NA	NA	TRBJ2-6	CASSREATPTSGANVLTF	TGTGCCAGCTCAAGGGAGGCGACTCCTACTAGTGGGGCCAACGTCCTGACTTTC
TRBV7-6	NA	NA	TRBJ2-3	CASSLEGGLSTDTQYF	TGTGCCAGCAGCTTAGAGGGCGGGTTAAGCACAGATACGCAGTATTTT
TRBV11-3	NA	NA	TRBJ1-5	CASSLDGSRNQPQHF	TGTGCCAGCAGCTTAGACGGCAGCAGGAATCAGCCCCAGCATTTT
TRBV30	NA	NA	TRBJ2-4	CAWSVLRGALAKNIQCF	TGTGCCTGGAGTGTACTGAGAGGGGCCCTAGCCAAAAACATTCAGTGCTTC
TRBV28	NA	TRBD1	TRBJ2-7	CASRATGTGLYEQYF	TGTGCCAGCAGAGCCACCGGGACAGGGTTATACGAGCAGTACTTC
TRBV13	NA	NA	TRBJ1-5	CASSLKGSNQPQHF	TGTGCCAGCAGCTTAAAGGGTTCAAATCAGCCCCAGCATTTT
TRBV5-1	NA	TRBD2	TRBJ2-1	CASSLELAGGRNEQFF	TGCGCCAGCAGCTTGGAACTAGCGGGGGGGAGGAATGAGCAGTTCTTC
TRBV2	NA	NA	TRBJ1-5	CASSVSRAGSSNQPQHF	TGTGCCAGCAGTGTATCACGGGCGGGGAGTAGCAATCAGCCCCAGCATTTT
TRBV30	NA	NA	TRBJ1-1	CAWSRGGVNTEAFF	TGTGCCTGGAGTCGCGGGGGGGTGAACACTGAAGCTTTCTTT
TRBV6-5	NA	NA	TRBJ1-5	CASSYGRNQPQHF	TGTGCCAGCAGTTACGGGCGGAATCAGCCCCAGCATTTT
TRBV29-1	NA	NA	TRBJ1-6	CSVDWVAGESSYNSPLHF	TGCAGCGTTGATTGGGTCGCAGGCGAGAGCTCCTATAATTCACCCCTCCACTTT
TRBV29-1	once	NA	TRBJ2-7	CSVEGQGPREQYF	TGCAGCGTTGAGGGGCAGGGCCCCCGCGAGCAGTACTTC
TRBV5-1	NA	NA	TRBJ2-3	CASSFASGTDTQYF	TGCGCCAGCAGCTTCGCTAGCGGCACAGATACGCAGTATTTT
TRBV6-1	once	NA	TRBJ2-7	CASRPVGSEQYF	TGTGCCAGCAGGCCTGTTGGTTCCGAGCAGTACTTC
TRBV5-6	NA	NA	TRBJ2-7	CASSFSGSSYEQYF	TGTGCCAGCAGCTTTAGCGGCAGCTCCTACGAGCAGTACTTC
TRBV18	NA	NA	TRBJ2-5	CASSPPGEETQYF	TGTGCCAGCTCACCACCGGGGGAAGAGACCCAGTACTTC
TRBV5-6	few	NA	TRBJ2-3	CASRTGRSGDTQYF	TGTGCCAGCAGAACGGGTCGGTCGGGAGATACGCAGTATTTT
TRBV7-9	NA	NA	TRBJ1-1	CASTTDGGRNTEAFF	TGTGCCAGCACCACAGATGGGGGAAGGAACACTGAAGCTTTCTTT
TRBV18	NA	NA	TRBJ1-5	CASSPDEGNQPQHF	TGTGCCAGCTCACCGGACGAGGGCAATCAGCCCCAGCATTTT
TRBV7-3	NA	TRBD1	TRBJ2-7	CASSWDSPFYEQYF	TGTGCCAGCAGCTGGGACAGCCCATTCTACGAGCAGTACTTC
TRBV6-5	NA	TRBD1	TRBJ1-2	CASSYGTGFGYTF	TGTGCCAGCAGTTACGGGACAGGGTTTGGCTACACCTTC
TRBV10-3	NA	TRBD1	TRBJ2-3	CAIRRGTGGTDTQYF	TGTGCCATCAGGAGAGGGACAGGGGGCACAGATACGCAGTATTTT
TRBV30	NA	TRBD1	TRBJ2-1	CAWSVRGSVSYNEQFF	TGTGCCTGGAGTGTCAGGGGGTCAGTGTCCTACAATGAGCAGTTCTTC
TRBV18	NA	TRBD1	TRBJ2-1	CASSPWPLPGQGNNEQFF	TGTGCCAGCTCACCTTGGCCTCTTCCGGGACAGGGAAACAATGAGCAGTTCTTC
TRBV27	NA	NA	TRBJ1-4	CASRRTREGEKLFF	TGTGCCAGCAGACGGACCCGGGAGGGAGAAAAACTGTTTTTT
TRBV7-9	NA	TRBD1	TRBJ1-1	CASSYRTGGTEAFF	TGTGCCAGCAGCTACCGGACAGGGGGCACTGAAGCTTTCTTT
TRBV7-2	NA	TRBD1	TRBJ1-2	CASSQDRDYGYTF	TGTGCCAGCAGCCAGGACAGGGACTATGGCTACACCTTC
TRBV6-1	NA	NA	TRBJ1-2	CASSQDQSYGYTF	TGTGCCAGCAGTCAAGACCAGAGCTATGGCTACACCTTC
TRBV20-1	NA	NA	TRBJ2-7	CSLQCEQYF	TGCAGTCTCCAGTGCGAGCAGTACTTC
TRBV11-2	NA	NA	TRBJ1-1	CASSYAGGGSTEAFF	TGTGCCAGCAGCTACGCCGGAGGGGGTTCGACTGAAGCTTTCTTT
TRBV7-3	NA	NA	TRBJ1-2	CASSSNRGGYTF	TGTGCCAGCAGCTCAAACAGAGGCGGCTACACCTTC
TRBV5-4	NA	TRBD1	TRBJ2-5	CASSLQGAQETQYF	TGTGCCAGCAGCCTACAGGGGGCCCAAGAGACCCAGTACTTC
TRBV28	once	NA	TRBJ1-1	CASSLIQSEAFF	TGTGCCAGCAGTCTCATTCAGTCTGAAGCTTTCTTT
TRBV5-1	NA	NA	TRBJ1-1	CASSPATGNTEAFF	TGCGCCAGCAGCCCCGCCACAGGGAACACTGAAGCTTTCTTT